A single sample is the source of the 9 T cell receptor beta chains below, sequenced in a study of siplizumab effects on memory and regulatory T cells. Profiled with immunoSEQ multiplex PCR; TCRdb holds only in-frame clones, not every one. The sample has about 100,000 clones, 80% to 95% seen once. The sample comprised CD4+ T cells sorted from blood. Source of these receptors: a human donor in good health.

The V and J genes are TRBV18 and TRBJ1-5, with D possibly being TRBD1 (5 bases). The CDR3 is made up of 14 amino acids. Germline V gene lookup returns CDR1 KGHSH and CDR2 LQKENI. With 3 bases removed from V and 6 bases from J, the gap between germline ends came to 12 bases. CDR3 in DNA: TGTGCCAGCTCACCGGTACAGGTTTTTCAGCCCCAGCATTTT. It specifies CASSPVQVFQPQHF.

V is TRBV25-1 and J is TRBJ1-6; 7 nucleotides align to TRBD1. With 3 bases clipped from V and 0 bases from J, the junction kept 2 bases outside the gene matches. Germline CDR1 reads MGHDK; CDR2 reads SYGVNS. The CDR3 consists of 16 residues. CDR3 nucleotide sequence: TGTGCCAGCAGTGAGGGACAGAGCTCCTATAATTCACCCCTCCACTTT. Protein product: CASSEGQSSYNSPLHF.

This clone has more than one count but fewer than ten. The chain combines TRBV6-5 with TRBJ1-1; no reliable D call. The CDR3 totals 12 residues. Trimming removed 0 bases at V and 8 bases at J, with 7 bases between. The germline gives CDR1 MNHEY, CDR2 SVGAGI. The DNA for the CDR3 is TGTGCCAGCAGTTACTCCGGCAGGGAAGCTTTCTTT. Residues: CASSYSGREAFF.

J is TRBJ2-6 and V is TRBV28; the match to TRBD1 covers 7 bases. The junction had 13 bases not matched to a gene; V was cut back by 7 bases and J by 1 base. CDR1 is MDHEN, CDR2 SYDVKM, per germline. The CDR3 runs to 18 residues. For the CDR3, the DNA is TGTGCCAGCAAAGTTTCCGGGACAGTCCTGTCTGGGGCCAACGTCCTGACTTTC. Its protein is CASKVSGTVLSGANVLTF.

V usage is TRBV18 and J usage is TRBJ1-2, with a weak D call TRBD1 (5 bases). Trimming left V 0 bases short and J 4 bases short, with 6 bases between. Germline V gene sequence: CDR1 KGHSH, CDR2 LQKENI. The CDR3 runs 13 residues. The CDR3 here is CASSPPTGYGYTF. In DNA, the CDR3 is TGTGCCAGCTCACCACCAACAGGCTATGGCTACACCTTC.

The gene calls are TRBV5-4 and TRBJ1-6; 7 nucleotides agree with TRBD1. The CDR3 length is 16 residues. The germline CDR1 and CDR2 sequences are SGHNT and YYREEE (reference sequence). The V and J ends lost 0 bases and 8 bases, in that order; junction bases with no gene match: 8. The CDR3 region is CASSLGQGYVDSPLHF. Here the CDR3 DNA reads TGTGCCAGCAGCTTGGGACAGGGTTATGTGGATTCACCCCTCCACTTT.

The genes are TRBV7-2 and TRBJ2-5; D is possibly TRBD2 (7 bases). Trimming shortened V by 7 bases and J by 4 bases, and 16 bases separated the two germline ends. In germline, CDR1 is SGHTA, CDR2 FQGNSA. The CDR3 is made up of 14 amino acids. CDR3 loop: CASTWEGGRETQYF. The DNA of the CDR3 is TGTGCCAGCACCTGGGAGGGGGGCCGAGAGACCCAGTACTTC.

The chain has TRBV5-5 and TRBJ1-2; D may be TRBD1 (5 bases). Trimming left V 10 bases short and J 3 bases short, with 13 bases between. The CDR3 length is 12 residues. Germline V lookup: CDR1 SGHKS, CDR2 YYEKEE (reference sequence). The CDR3 sequence is CASEGPYYGYTF. CDR3 nucleotides: TGTGCCTCGGAGGGGCCCTACTATGGCTACACCTTC.

In DNA form, the CDR3 reads TGTGCCATCAGTGAGTCCCAAGAGACCCAGTACTTC. Translation: CAISESQETQYF. J is TRBJ2-5 and V is TRBV10-3; D uncertain. The CDR3 loop spans 12 amino acids. Trimming took off 0 bases at V and 1 base at J, with 0 bases between the two ends. Germline assignment: CDR1 ENHRY and CDR2 SYGVKD.